This entry concerns a single T cell receptor (beta chain). Donors each provided 9.5 to 10 milliliters of peripheral blood. Extractions gave at least 5.5 micrograms of total RNA per sample. Then a second PCR, running about 7 to 11 cycles, was carried out with a sample-barcoded 5' primer and a J-beta primer mix. Carrying 12 random nucleotides, a template-switch adaptor labeled each individual cDNA molecule. TCRdb reanalysed the 5' RACE reads using MiXCR and keeps one entry per CDR3 protein. The sample shows about 1.8 million distinct CDR3 sequences, roughly 50% of them seen only once. These data belong to a study of blood T cells in healthy people across ages. V gave up 5 bases and J gave up 6 bases, with 13 bases separating them. CDR1 and CDR2 from the germline V gene are SGHDN and FVKESK. The CDR3 totals 14 residues.

Sequencing input: blood. J is TRBJ2-2 and V is TRBV14, with D perhaps TRBD2 (7 bases). The origin of this receptor is a woman between 40 and 50 years old in good health. The CDR3 is CASSVRGAAGELFF. DNA for the CDR3: TGTGCCAGCAGCGTCCGGGGGGCCGCCGGGGAGCTGTTTTTT.